The TCR beta chain described here comes from a study of regulatory T cells listed by TCRdb under 2018. Broadly, across the study: T-cell receptor beta repertoires of sorted regulatory, conventional CD4+ and CD8+ T cells were compared between CD3G-deficient patients and healthy controls. Results the study describes overall, beyond this receptor: Repertoires from patients had restricted unique TRB V-J pairs and skewed V and J gene usage, with the strongest effect in regulatory T cells. Hydrophobic residues at CDR3 positions 6 and 7 were enriched in conventional CD4+ T cells from CD3G-deficient patients, suggesting more self-reactive specificities.

Every CD3G-deficient patient showed evidence of autoimmunity, and the autoimmunity was more severe in two of the patients. Patients were tested at ages ranging from 2 to 39 years, and reduced naive and increased memory CD4+ and CD8+ T-cell proportions were found in the patients. CD4+ cells were FACS-sorted into CD25-high CD127-low regulatory T cells and CD25-low CD127-high conventional CD4+ T cells. More than five individuals with CD3G deficiency were included in the patient group. An international network of physicians spanning the United States, Europe and Asia provided the patient samples and clinical data. Ficoll density separation was used to isolate peripheral blood mononuclear cells. Comments on this clone: No antigen is known for it. Per-base qualities were not stored, and no clone one base away is much larger.

In the multiplex PCR, 52 forward TRBV primers and 13 reverse TRBJ primers were used, and assay-based and computational corrections were applied for amplification bias. Rearranged TRB loci were amplified from genomic DNA by multiplex PCR within the immunoSEQ assay. Sequencing of the TRB amplicons was done on an Illumina HiSeq platform. The original pipeline was this. Raw sequences were error-filtered and aligned to reference gene sequences by custom algorithms, then analyzed with the immunoSEQ online tools. Productive and nonproductive TRB rearrangement frequencies were evaluated among both unique and total sequences. The likelihood of self-reactivity was estimated by examining two features, hydrophobicity and amino acid composition, of TRB CDR3 positions 6 and 7. Prism software was used to run t tests, Mann-Whitney tests or two-way ANOVA for comparisons between groups. TCRdb mirrors the immuneACCESS table, restricted to in-frame sequences. Some clones are absent from its copies; in checked studies, under half trace to an unresolved V gene, and the reason for the others is unknown. V, J and clone size were drawn from that table, and D and trimming were deduced from the DNA. This sample gives 32,000 or so clones in total; approximately 90% of them show up just once. The ten largest clonotypes hold about 1.4% of the sample.

The CDR3 runs 11 amino acids, cysteine and phenylalanine included. Solely the CDR3 DNA is kept, with 33 bases framed from the first base. CDR1 and CDR2 are read off the germline V gene as MDHEN and SYDVKM. Between the V and J ends, shortened by 8 bases and 7 bases respectively, the junction contains 11 bases. This chain is built from TRBV28 and TRBJ2-5; TRBD2 could be the D gene, as 5 bases match. The sample taken for sequencing was conventional CD4+ T cells sorted from blood. The clonotype was recovered from a person in their late teens or twenties with CD3G deficiency. The nucleotide sequence is given as TGTGCCAGCTCGAGGGTCGGGACCCAGTACTTC. Translated, it reads CASSRVGTQYF.